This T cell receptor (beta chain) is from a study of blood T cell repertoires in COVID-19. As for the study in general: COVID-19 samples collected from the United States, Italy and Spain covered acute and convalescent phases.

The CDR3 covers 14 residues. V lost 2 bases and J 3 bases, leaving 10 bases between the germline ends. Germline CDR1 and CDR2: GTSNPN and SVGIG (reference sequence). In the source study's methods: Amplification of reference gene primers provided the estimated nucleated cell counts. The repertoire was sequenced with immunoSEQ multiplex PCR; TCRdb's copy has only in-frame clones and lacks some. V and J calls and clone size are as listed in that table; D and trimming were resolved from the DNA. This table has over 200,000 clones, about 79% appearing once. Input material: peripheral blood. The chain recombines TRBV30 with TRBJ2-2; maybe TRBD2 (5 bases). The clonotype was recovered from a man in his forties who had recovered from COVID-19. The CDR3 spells CAWSRGVDTGELFF. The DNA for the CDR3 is TGTGCCTGGAGTCGGGGTGTGGACACCGGGGAGCTGTTTTTT.